These 26 T cell receptor beta chains share one sample of origin, sequenced in a study of OX40 agonist ivuxolimab in advanced cancers. Repertoires were generated with immunoSEQ multiplex PCR, while TCRdb's copy carries only in-frame clones and drops some. The sample has around 45,000 clones; 84% are singletons. The specimen comprised CD4+ or CD8+ T cells sorted from blood, sampled in a trial of the OX40 agonist ivuxolimab. These TCRs come from an adult with an advanced solid tumor such as melanoma, head and neck, liver or kidney cancer.

The chain uses TRBV7-9 and TRBJ2-1, with D unresolved. Trimming pared 1 base from V and 14 bases from J, leaving 12 bases between. Germline lookup yields CDR1 SEHNR and CDR2 FQNEAQ (reference sequence). The CDR3 has 12 amino acids. CDR3 region: CASSLGGGFEFF. CDR3 nucleotides: TGTGCCAGCAGCTTAGGGGGTGGTTTTGAGTTCTTC.

The chain couples TRBV6-5 to TRBJ1-2; 8 positions agree with TRBD1. The CDR3 spans 15 residues. Trimming removed 0 bases from V and 4 bases from J; junction bases left unmatched: 4. CDR1 is MNHEY and CDR2 is SVGAGI in the germline V gene. The CDR3 DNA is TGTGCCAGCAGTTACTCGACCCAGGGGGCCTATGGCTACACCTTC. Protein sequence: CASSYSTQGAYGYTF.

The chain joins TRBV18 to TRBJ2-3; 10 bases line up with TRBD2. V was pared by 5 bases and J by 4 bases, with 3 bases of the junction left unmatched. CDR3 length: 14 residues. Germline CDR1 and CDR2: KGHSH and LQKENI. The CDR3 bases are TGTGCCAGCTCATTGCTAGCGGGGGCAGATACGCAGTATTTT. This gives the protein CASSLLAGADTQYF.

The J gene is TRBJ1-5, the V gene TRBV4-3, with D perhaps TRBD1 (5 bases). Deletions cut 0 bases from V and 6 bases from J, with 9 bases between. The CDR3 spans 14 residues. Germline CDR1 is LGHNA and CDR2 is YSLEER. CDR3 coding DNA: TGCGCCAGCAGCCAAGATGAAGGGGTTCAGCCCCAGCATTTT. Protein: CASSQDEGVQPQHF.

This clone is a singleton in its sample. This chain joins TRBV6-1 and TRBJ2-1; TRBD2 matches 9 bases. CDR1 is MNHNS, CDR2 SASEGT, per germline. After removal of 7 bases from V and 5 bases from J, the junction contained 6 bases not matched to a gene. The CDR3 is 14 amino acids. CDR3 region: CASTERGVNNEQFF. As DNA, the CDR3 is TGTGCCAGCACGGAGCGGGGGGTTAACAATGAGCAGTTCTTC.

The chain is built from TRBV19 and TRBJ2-2; perhaps D is TRBD1 or TRBD2 (5 bases each). Germline CDR1 reads LNHDA; CDR2 reads SQIVND (reference sequence). The CDR3 is 15 residues long. The V end was cut by 3 bases, the J end by 4 bases, with 12 bases between. This CDR3 is CASSITGTGTGELFF. CDR3 DNA sequence: TGTGCCAGTAGTATTACCGGGACCGGCACCGGGGAGCTGTTTTTT.

The J gene is TRBJ1-5, the V gene TRBV30; 9 bases match TRBD1. This CDR3 is 13 amino acids long. Trimming removed 5 bases from V and 3 bases from J; junction bases left unmatched: 2. Germline lookup yields CDR1 GTSNPN and CDR2 SVGIG (reference sequence). In DNA form, the CDR3 reads TGTGCCTGGGGACAGGGGCTCAATCAGCCCCAGCATTTT. It yields the protein CAWGQGLNQPQHF.

The V call is TRBV6-1, the J call TRBJ2-3; D might be TRBD2 (7 bases). The CDR3 runs to 15 residues. V was cut by 3 bases and J by 0 bases, with 10 bases left in between. Germline CDR1 and CDR2: MNHNS and SASEGT. DNA of the CDR3: TGTGCCAGCAGTGATCGGGGGGCCAGCACAGATACGCAGTATTTT. Translating gives CASSDRGASTDTQYF.

The chain couples TRBV5-4 to TRBJ1-3; 10 positions match TRBD1. After removal of 2 bases from V and 0 bases from J, the junction contained 5 bases not matched to a gene. The CDR3 runs to 17 residues. Germline V CDR1 and CDR2: SGHNT, YYREEE (reference sequence). The CDR3 nucleotides are TGTGCCAGCAGCTTTTGGACAGGGGGAATCTCTGGAAACACCATATATTTT. Encoded protein: CASSFWTGGISGNTIYF.

The genes are TRBV9 and TRBJ1-1, with D unresolved. The germline V gene has CDR1 SGDLS and CDR2 YYNGEE. The CDR3 is 15 residues long. V shed 4 bases and J shed 0 bases, with 13 bases lying between them. CDR3 residues: CASSPHGQVNTEAFF. CDR3 in DNA: TGTGCCAGCAGCCCCCATGGGCAGGTGAACACTGAAGCTTTCTTT.

The genes are TRBV18 and TRBJ1-1; D is undetermined. Looked up from germline, CDR1 is KGHSH and CDR2 is LQKENI. Trimming cost V 3 bases and J 0 bases, with 8 bases left between them. The CDR3 consists of 14 residues. This CDR3 is CASSPVFLNTEAFF. The CDR3 coding sequence is TGTGCCAGCTCACCTGTCTTCCTGAACACTGAAGCTTTCTTT.

The chain joins TRBV7-8 to TRBJ1-5; D is ambiguous. CDR3 length equals 14 residues. The ends were cut back, 3 bases at V and 2 bases at J, with 8 bases in the middle. CDR1 is SGHVS, CDR2 FQNEAQ, per germline. The CDR3 here is CASSFGPRNQPQHF. In DNA, the CDR3 is TGTGCCAGCAGCTTCGGGCCGCGCAATCAGCCCCAGCATTTT. Supplemented by reference TRBV7-8 and TRBJ1-5, the full variable domain reads GAGVSQSPRYKVAKRGQDVALRCDPISGHVSLFWYQQALGQGPEFLTYFQNEAQLDKSGLPSDRFFAERPEGSVSTLKIQRTQQEDSAVYLCASSFGPRNQPQHFGDGTRLSIL.

The chain employs TRBV19 and TRBJ1-5; maybe TRBD1 (5 bases). V lost 3 bases and J lost 1, with 13 bases in between. CDR3 length: 16 amino acids. CDR1 LNHDA and CDR2 SQIVND come from the germline V gene (reference sequence). DNA of the CDR3: TGTGCCAGTAGTATCCCTCCTGGGGGGAGCAATCAGCCCCAGCATTTT. Translating it yields CASSIPPGGSNQPQHF.

The chain links TRBV7-2 to TRBJ2-7; 7 bases align to TRBD2. The CDR3 extends over 14 amino acids. Looked up from germline, CDR1 is SGHTA and CDR2 is FQGNSA. Trimming at V came to 1 base and at J to 7 bases, leaving 7 bases not matched to a gene. CDR3: CASSLGQPRGEQYF. The CDR3 DNA is TGTGCCAGCAGCTTAGGCCAGCCGCGGGGGGAGCAGTACTTC.

The chain uses TRBV5-6 and TRBJ2-7; 12 bases match TRBD2. V shed 0 bases, J shed 4 bases, and the junction held 2 bases outside the gene matches. The CDR3 contains 15 residues. From germline, CDR1 is SGHDT and CDR2 YYEEEE. DNA of the CDR3: TGTGCCAGCAGCTTGGGACTAGCGGGAGTGTACGAGCAGTACTTC. It is translated as CASSLGLAGVYEQYF.

V and J are TRBV18 and TRBJ2-7; 9 bases agree with TRBD1. The germline gives CDR1 KGHSH, CDR2 LQKENI. This CDR3 has 13 amino acids. The ends lost 6 bases at V and 6 bases at J; junction bases unmatched: 6. The CDR3 nucleotides are TGTGCCAGCTCGCACGGGACAGGGCCCGAGCAGTACTTC. Translated, it gives CASSHGTGPEQYF. Looking up the rest from reference TRBV18 and TRBJ2-7 gives the full variable domain: NAGVMQNPRHLVRRRGQEARLRCSPMKGHSHVYWYRQLPEEGLKFMVYLQKENIIDESGMPKERFSAEFPKEGPSILRIQQVVRGDSAAYFCASSHGTGPEQYFGPGTRLTVT.

The chain links TRBV6-5 to TRBJ1-2; D is undetermined. Per the germline V gene, CDR1 is MNHEY and CDR2 is SVGAGI. With 0 bases removed from V and 1 base from J, the gap between germline ends came to 6 bases. The CDR3 covers 14 residues. The CDR3 region is CASSYSGSNYGYTF. DNA for the CDR3: TGTGCCAGCAGTTACTCGGGCAGTAACTATGGCTACACCTTC.

This clone is judged medium-sized. The gene calls are TRBV11-2 and TRBJ2-7; D possibly uses TRBD1 or TRBD2 (5 bases each). CDR1 is SGHAT and CDR2 is FQNNGV in the germline V gene. Trimming stripped 5 bases from V and 4 bases from J, with 18 bases between. CDR3 length equals 15 residues. The CDR3 DNA sequence: TGTGCCAGCAGCGTTAGCTCCGGGGCCGTTTACGAGCAGTACTTC. Its protein product is CASSVSSGAVYEQYF.

The gene calls are TRBV7-2 and TRBJ2-3; D not certain. Per the germline V gene, CDR1 is SGHTA and CDR2 is FQGNSA. The CDR3 sequence is 15 residues long. V lost 7 bases and J 1 base, leaving 15 bases between the germline ends. DNA of the CDR3: TGTGCCAGCATGAATCGGGCTACTGGCACAGATACGCAGTATTTT. Encoded protein: CASMNRATGTDTQYF.

V is TRBV19 and J is TRBJ1-1; a weak D match, TRBD1 (5 bases). Per germline, CDR1 LNHDA and CDR2 SQIVND (reference sequence). The CDR3 sequence is 15 residues long. Trimming stripped 3 bases from V and 4 bases from J, with 15 bases between. The CDR3 nucleotides are TGTGCCAGTAGTATCCGACGGGGGGGGACCACTGAAGCTTTCTTT. It specifies CASSIRRGGTTEAFF.

The V call is TRBV6-6, the J call TRBJ1-1; D possibly corresponds to TRBD1 (5 bases). V was clipped by 0 bases and J by 6 bases, with 8 bases between them. The length of the CDR3 is 13 residues. Per germline, CDR1 MNHNY and CDR2 SVGAGI (reference sequence). The DNA for the CDR3 is TGTGCCAGCAGTTACTCGGGGGTATCTGAAGCTTTCTTT. Encoded protein: CASSYSGVSEAFF.

This sequence joins TRBV9 and TRBJ2-3; D may be TRBD2 (6 bases). This CDR3 has 15 residues. V lost 0 bases to trimming and J lost 4 bases, with 12 bases between them. Per the germline V gene, CDR1 is SGDLS and CDR2 is YYNGEE. The CDR3, as DNA: TGTGCCAGCAGCGTAGGTGGGCGGGATGCAGATACGCAGTATTTT. Residues: CASSVGGRDADTQYF.

V and J are TRBV19 and TRBJ2-2, with D tentatively TRBD2 (6 bases). Germline CDR1 and CDR2: LNHDA and SQIVND (reference sequence). The V end was cut by 5 bases, the J end by 7 bases, with 14 bases between. This CDR3 has 14 residues. The CDR3 is CASSWRVENGELFF. CDR3 DNA sequence: TGTGCCAGTAGTTGGAGGGTTGAGAACGGGGAGCTGTTTTTT.

This rearrangement joins TRBV27 to TRBJ1-1; possibly TRBD1 for D (6 bases). Trimming stripped 1 base from V and 3 bases from J, with 18 bases between. The V gene's germline CDR1 is MNHEY and CDR2 SMNVEV (reference sequence). This CDR3 comprises 17 residues. CDR3: CASSLLRVKTGYTEAFF. The CDR3 region has the DNA TGTGCCAGCAGTTTATTGAGGGTCAAGACAGGTTACACTGAAGCTTTCTTT.

This chain connects TRBV6-5 to TRBJ2-7; TRBD1 agrees at 8 bases. Germline CDR1 and CDR2: MNHEY and SVGAGI. After removal of 2 bases from V and 3 bases from J, the junction contained 6 bases not matched to a gene. The CDR3 sequence is 15 residues long. The CDR3 loop is CASSYDHRGFYEQYF. For the CDR3, the DNA is TGTGCCAGCAGTTACGACCACAGGGGGTTCTACGAGCAGTACTTC.

The J gene is TRBJ2-3, the V gene TRBV29-1; D may be TRBD1 (6 bases). With 2 bases removed from V and 2 bases from J, the gap between germline ends came to 17 bases. CDR3 length: 16 residues. CDR1 and CDR2 from the germline V gene are SQVTM and ANQGSEA. The CDR3 region has the DNA TGCAGCGTTGAATACTGGCAGGGGTCCCCCACAGATACGCAGTATTTT. Protein sequence: CSVEYWQGSPTDTQYF.